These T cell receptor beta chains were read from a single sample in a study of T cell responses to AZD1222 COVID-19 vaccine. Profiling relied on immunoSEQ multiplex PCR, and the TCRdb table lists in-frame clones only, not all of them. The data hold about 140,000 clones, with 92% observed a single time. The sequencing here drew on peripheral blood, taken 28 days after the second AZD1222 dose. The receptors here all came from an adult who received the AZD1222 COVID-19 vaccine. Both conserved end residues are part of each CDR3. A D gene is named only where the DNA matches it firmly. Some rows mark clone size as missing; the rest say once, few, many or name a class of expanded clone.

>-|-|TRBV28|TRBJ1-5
TGTGCCGCTTCAAACCCCGGGGGGTACAATCAGCCCCAGCATTTT
CAASNPGGYNQPQHF
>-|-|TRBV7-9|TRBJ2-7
TGTGCCAGCAGCCGACCAGGGGACTACGAGCAGTACTTC
CASSRPGDYEQYF
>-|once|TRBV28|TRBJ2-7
TGTGCCAGCAGTTTCCGGGCCCTCCTAGAGGAGCAGTACTTC
CASSFRALLEEQYF
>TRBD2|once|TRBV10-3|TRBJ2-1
TGTGCCATCAGACCAGCGGGAGATGCGTACAATGAGCAGTTCTTC
CAIRPAGDAYNEQFF
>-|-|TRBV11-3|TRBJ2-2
TGTGCCAGCAGCCGCAGGGGCGTCGGCACCGGGGAGCTGTTTTTT
CASSRRGVGTGELFF
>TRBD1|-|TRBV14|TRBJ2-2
TGTGCCAGCAGCGCGGACAGGGGGGGGTCCGGGGAGCTGTTTTTT
CASSADRGGSGELFF
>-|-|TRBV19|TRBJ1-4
TGTGCCAGTAGTCCATCTCTGGCCGGGACTGGTGAAAAACTGTTTTTT
CASSPSLAGTGEKLFF
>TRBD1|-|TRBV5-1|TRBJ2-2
TGCGCCAGCAGCCAGACAGGGGGGTACACCGGGGAGCTGTTTTTT
CASSQTGGYTGELFF
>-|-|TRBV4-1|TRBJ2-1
TGCGCCAGCAGCCAACACCGACTAGGCCCCTACAATGAGCAGTTCTTC
CASSQHRLGPYNEQFF
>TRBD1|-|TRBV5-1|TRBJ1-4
TGCGCCAGCAGCAGAGCAGGGGGCGCGGATGAAAAACTGTTTTTT
CASSRAGGADEKLFF
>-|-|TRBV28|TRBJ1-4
TGTGCCAGCACCGACCCGAGGGGGAGTAAGGGGGAAAAACTGTTTTTT
CASTDPRGSKGEKLFF
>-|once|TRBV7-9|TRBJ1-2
TGTGCCAGCAGCTTAATCCCCCACAGGACCGGCTACACCTTC
CASSLIPHRTGYTF
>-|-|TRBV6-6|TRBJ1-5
TGTGCCAGCATCTCCGGTACAGGCAATCAGCCCCAGCATTTT
CASISGTGNQPQHF
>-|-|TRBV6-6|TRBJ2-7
TGTGCCAGCAGTTACGACAGCGACTCGTGGGAGCAGTACTTC
CASSYDSDSWEQYF
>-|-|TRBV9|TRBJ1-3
TGTGCCAGCCACTGGGGGGGCTCTGGAAACACCATATATTTT
CASHWGGSGNTIYF
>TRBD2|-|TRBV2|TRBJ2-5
TGTGCCAGCCAGACTAGCGGAGCGAGCCTTGAGACCCAGTACTTC
CASQTSGASLETQYF
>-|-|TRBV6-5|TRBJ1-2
TGTGCCAGCACCTACGGACAGCACTATGGCTACACCTTC
CASTYGQHYGYTF
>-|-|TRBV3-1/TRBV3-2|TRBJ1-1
TGTGCCAGCAGCCCTGGGGGGCGCGGCACTGAAGCTTTCTTT
CASSPGGRGTEAFF
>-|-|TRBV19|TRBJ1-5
TGTGCCAGTAGCCTCACCACCGACGCCTTCGTTAGGCAGCCCCAGCATTTT
CASSLTTDAFVRQPQHF
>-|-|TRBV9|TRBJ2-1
TGTGCCAGCAGCGTAAGCCTAGCTTACAATGAGCAGTTCTTC
CASSVSLAYNEQFF
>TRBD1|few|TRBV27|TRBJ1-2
TGTGCCACCAGGGGGCTGGGTAACTATGGCTACACCTTC
CATRGLGNYGYTF
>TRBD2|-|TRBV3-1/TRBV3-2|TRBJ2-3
TGTGCCAGCAGCCAAGGAAAATCAGCGGGAGCAACGGATACGCAGTATTTT
CASSQGKSAGATDTQYF
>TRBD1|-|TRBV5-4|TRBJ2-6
TGTGCCAGCAGCTCACCGGGACAGGGGGCGTGGGGGGCCAACGTCCTGACTTTC
CASSSPGQGAWGANVLTF
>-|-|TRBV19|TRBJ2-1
TGTGCCAGTAGTGGGACGGCGTGGTTCTTC
CASSGTAWFF
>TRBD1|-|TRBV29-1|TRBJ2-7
TGCAGCGTTGATACAGGGGGTCTTATGGACGAGCAGTACTTC
CSVDTGGLMDEQYF
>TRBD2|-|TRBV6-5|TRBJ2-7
TGTGCCAGCAGTTCCCTCACTAGCGGGAGTACCTACGAGCAGTACTTC
CASSSLTSGSTYEQYF
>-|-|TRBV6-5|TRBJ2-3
TGTGCCAGCAGCCGCGGGAATCTTTGGGATACGCAGTATTTT
CASSRGNLWDTQYF
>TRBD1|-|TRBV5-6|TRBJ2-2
TGTGCCAGCAGCCCGACAGGGGGCGATGTCGGGGAGCTGTTTTTT
CASSPTGGDVGELFF
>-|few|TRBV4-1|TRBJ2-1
TGCGCCAGCAGTCAGACTGCTGGTGAGCAGTTCTTC
CASSQTAGEQFF
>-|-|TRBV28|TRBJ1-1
TGTGCCAGCAGTTTAAGCCTGGGGCGAGCAGACACTGAAGCTTTCTTT
CASSLSLGRADTEAFF
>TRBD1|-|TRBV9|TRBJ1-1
TGTGCCAGCAGCGGGGGACAGGGAGGAGGAAAAACTGAAGCTTTCTTT
CASSGGQGGGKTEAFF
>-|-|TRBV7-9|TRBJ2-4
TGTGCCAGCAGCTTCGGGCAGTTGGAAGCCAAAAACATTCAGTACTTC
CASSFGQLEAKNIQYF
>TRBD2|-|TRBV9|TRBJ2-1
TGTGCCAGCAGCCCAAGCGGGAGGGGCTACAATGAGCAGTTCTTC
CASSPSGRGYNEQFF
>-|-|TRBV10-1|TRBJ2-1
TGCGCCAGCAGTGAAAGCTTCCCGGGGGATGAGCAGTTCTTC
CASSESFPGDEQFF
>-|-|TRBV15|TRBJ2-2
TGTGCCACCAGCAGAGATATAGGGGGGAACACCGGGGAGCTGTTTTTT
CATSRDIGGNTGELFF
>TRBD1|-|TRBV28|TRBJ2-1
TGTGCCAGCAGTCGTCCCCGGGACAGGGGGTACAATGAGCAGTTCTTC
CASSRPRDRGYNEQFF
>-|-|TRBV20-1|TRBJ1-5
TGCAGTGCTGGGGGTGGACAGCCCCAGCATTTT
CSAGGGQPQHF
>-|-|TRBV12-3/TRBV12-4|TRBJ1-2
TGTGCCAGCAGGATTAACTATGGCTACACCTTC
CASRINYGYTF
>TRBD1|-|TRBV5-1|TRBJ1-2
TGCGCCAGCAGCTTGGATAACAGGGGCCCTGGCTACACCTTC
CASSLDNRGPGYTF
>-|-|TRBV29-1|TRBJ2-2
TGCAGCGTTGAAGGGGCGAGTGACCCTGACACCGGGGAGCTGTTTTTT
CSVEGASDPDTGELFF
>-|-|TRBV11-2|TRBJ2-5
TGTGCCAGCAGCTTAGTCCCAGAGACCCAGTACTTC
CASSLVPETQYF
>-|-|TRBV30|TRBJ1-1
TGTGCCTGTAAGACAGTGAACACTGAAGCTTTCTTT
CACKTVNTEAFF